The text below deals with one TCR beta chain. Primers used for first-strand cDNA, a TRAV- and TRBV-specific set, covered both alpha and beta chains. Amplification, which lasted around 20 PCR cycles, used a constant-region primer and V-primer adapter to amplify TCRs. TCRdb analysed the reads with MiXCR anew, one entry per CDR3 protein. Here the sample spans 10,000 to 15,000 distinct CDR3 sequences, around 74% being singletons. These data originate in a study of low-dose radiotherapy and immunotherapy resistance in tumors. Study details: Patients took 300 mg oral aspirin daily for four cycles from cycle 1 day 1.

The germline gives CDR1 MDHEN, CDR2 SYDVKM. With V trimmed by 5 bases and J by 4 bases, 5 bases remained unmatched. CDR3 length: 14 residues. Treatment combined nivolumab, ipilimumab, aspirin, low-dose cyclophosphamide and low-dose radiotherapy in a dose-escalation trial. The TCR originated in a human donor with advanced metastatic prostate, ovarian, gallbladder or colorectal cancer (not recorded which). This table probably holds off-target reads from a library built for another chain. The genes are TRBV28 and TRBJ2-7; TRBD2 agrees at 10 bases. CDR3 coding DNA: TGTGCCAGCAGTCCTCAAGCGGGAGGGTACGAGCAGTACTTC. The encoded protein is CASSPQAGGYEQYF.